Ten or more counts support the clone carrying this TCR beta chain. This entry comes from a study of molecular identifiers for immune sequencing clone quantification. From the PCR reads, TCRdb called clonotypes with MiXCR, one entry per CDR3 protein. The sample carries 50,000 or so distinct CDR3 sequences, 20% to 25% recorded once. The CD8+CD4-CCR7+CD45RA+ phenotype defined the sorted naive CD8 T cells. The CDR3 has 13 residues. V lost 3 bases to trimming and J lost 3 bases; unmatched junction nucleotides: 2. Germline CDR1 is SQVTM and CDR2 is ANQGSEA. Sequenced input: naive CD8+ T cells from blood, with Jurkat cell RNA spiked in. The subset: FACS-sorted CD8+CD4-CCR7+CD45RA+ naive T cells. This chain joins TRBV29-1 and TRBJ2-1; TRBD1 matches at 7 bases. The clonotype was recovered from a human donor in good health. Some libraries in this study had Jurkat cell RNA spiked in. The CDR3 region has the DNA TGCAGCGTTGACACAGGGGACTACAATGAGCAGTTCTTC. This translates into CSVDTGDYNEQFF.